This note documents a single T cell receptor beta chain sequence. This record comes from a study of response to subunit inactivated influenza vaccine. Germline CDR1 and CDR2: LNHNV and YYDKDF (reference sequence). The CDR3 consists of 15 residues. The V gene end was trimmed by 5 bases and the J gene end by 4 bases; junction bases not matched to a gene: 7. One entry per CDR3 protein, called by TCRdb with MiXCR from the RT-PCR reads. Among approximately 520,000 distinct CDR3 sequences, 25% were seen once, and the ten largest hold approximately 2%. The chain links TRBV15 to TRBJ2-1; TRBD2 matches at 8 bases. The source of this sequence is a man aged 50 to 60 who received an inactivated influenza vaccine. Sample: CD4+ T cells sorted from PBMCs, taken approximately 5 days after vaccination. Here the CDR3 DNA reads TGTGCCACCAGCTCTGGTAGCGGGGTTTACAATGAGCAGTTCTTC. It specifies CATSSGSGVYNEQFF.